This T cell receptor beta chain appears in the sequencing data of a study of T-cell reconstitution after alpha-beta-depleted transplantation in children. Study findings and constraints: A year had passed since transplant, and T-cell counts and diversity by then came mostly from newly produced T cells. In patients about two months after transplant, alpha-beta T cells reportedly arose from several hundred expanded graft clones. Surviving recipient T cells and thymic progenitors accounted for the high day-60 TCRbeta diversity observed in some patients.

This clonotype turned up a few times. The antigen is not known. This CDR3 has 16 amino acids. Germline V gene sequence: CDR1 LNHNV, CDR2 YYDKDF (reference sequence). Between the trimmed V and J ends, which lost 4 bases and 2 bases, there was a span of 17 bases. The TCRbeta library was prepared with unique molecular identifiers. From the PCR reads, TCRdb called clonotypes with MiXCR, one entry per CDR3 protein. Of about 200,000 distinct CDR3 sequences in the sample, about 6% were seen once. The rearrangement joins TRBV15 to TRBJ2-5; a possible D gene is TRBD2 (6 bases). This sequence was found in a girl less than two years old with combined immunodeficiency, due to receive a stem cell transplant. The sequences come from PBMCs, collected before TCRalphabeta/CD19-depleted stem cell transplant. The CDR3 sequence is CATSNSRAGNQETQYF. CDR3 DNA: TGTGCCACCAGCAATTCCCGGGCGGGGAATCAAGAGACCCAGTACTTC.